What follows are 25 T cell receptor beta chains derived from one specimen sequenced in a study of T cell responses to AZD1222 COVID-19 vaccine. The method was immunoSEQ multiplex PCR; TCRdb's version includes in-frame clones alone and lacks a portion of them. The table records about 140,000 clones, 90% to 95% of them present only once. Here the sequenced sample was peripheral blood, taken on day 0 of MenACWY control vaccination. These receptors were obtained from an adult in good health.

The chain links TRBV5-4 to TRBJ1-1; D is uncertain. Trimming removed 4 bases from V and 0 bases from J, with 10 bases in between. Germline V gene sequence: CDR1 SGHNT, CDR2 YYREEE (reference sequence). This CDR3 has 14 residues. The CDR3 DNA reads TGTGCCAGCAGCCCTGGCCGGATGAACACTGAAGCTTTCTTT. Translated, it gives CASSPGRMNTEAFF.

The chain joins TRBV4-1 to TRBJ1-5; D is perhaps TRBD1 (6 bases). The ends were cut back, 0 bases at V and 3 bases at J, with 12 bases in the middle. The CDR3 length is 16 residues. Per germline, CDR1 MGHRA and CDR2 YSYEKL. CDR3 bases: TGCGCCAGCAGCCAAGAACGAGGGGGGATCAATCAGCCCCAGCATTTT. This sequence encodes CASSQERGGINQPQHF.

This clone was observed a few times. J is TRBJ2-2 and V is TRBV7-9, with no clear D. The CDR3 consists of 11 residues. From germline, CDR1 is SEHNR and CDR2 FQNEAQ (reference sequence). With 2 bases removed from V and 5 bases from J, the gap between germline ends came to 0 bases. The CDR3 sequence is CASSLTGELFF. The DNA for the CDR3 is TGTGCCAGCAGCTTAACCGGGGAGCTGTTTTTT.

The genes are TRBV9 and TRBJ2-2; 10 bases fit TRBD2. This CDR3 has 16 residues. Germline loops: CDR1 SGDLS, CDR2 YYNGEE. The V and J ends lost 4 bases and 6 bases, in that order; junction bases with no gene match: 9. The CDR3 here is CASSLISGGRAGELFF. DNA for the CDR3: TGTGCCAGCAGCCTTATTAGCGGGGGGCGAGCCGGGGAGCTGTTTTTT.

CDR3 nucleotide sequence: TGTGCCAGCAGTGAATGGGGGGCCAAAAACATTCAGTACTTC. Its protein is CASSEWGAKNIQYF. The chain couples TRBV6-1 to TRBJ2-4; tentatively, D is TRBD1 or TRBD2 (5 bases each). This CDR3 is 14 amino acids long. Germline V lookup: CDR1 MNHNS, CDR2 SASEGT. Trimming shortened V by 2 bases and J by 1 base, and 6 bases separated the two germline ends.

This chain uses TRBV6-6 with TRBJ1-1; D possibly corresponds to TRBD1 (6 bases). Per the germline V gene, CDR1 is MNHNY and CDR2 is SVGAGI (reference sequence). The CDR3 is 15 residues long. Trimming pared 5 bases from V and 4 bases from J, leaving 17 bases between. The CDR3 loop is CASSATGKVSTEAFF. CDR3 in DNA: TGTGCCAGCAGTGCCACAGGGAAAGTGAGCACTGAAGCTTTCTTT.

This CDR3 reads CASIGSGPDTEAFF. The CDR3 nucleotides read TGTGCCAGCATCGGTTCGGGGCCCGACACTGAAGCTTTCTTT. V gene TRBV6-6 combines with J gene TRBJ1-1, with a possible D match to TRBD1 (5 bases). CDR3 length: 14 residues. V was pared by 7 bases and J by 3 bases, with 15 bases between. The V gene's germline CDR1 is MNHNY and CDR2 SVGAGI (reference sequence).

The chain combines TRBV18 with TRBJ2-1, with 7 bases aligning to TRBD1. The CDR3 loop spans 16 amino acids. Germline V gene data show CDR1 as KGHSH and CDR2 as LQKENI. The V gene end was trimmed by 3 bases and the J gene end by 3 bases; junction bases not matched to a gene: 8. The CDR3 DNA follows: TGTGCCAGCTCACCGTCTAGGGGGCAGAACTACAATGAGCAGTTCTTC. Protein product: CASSPSRGQNYNEQFF. Combining the CDR3 with reference TRBV18 and TRBJ2-1 gives the whole variable domain NAGVMQNPRHLVRRRGQEARLRCSPMKGHSHVYWYRQLPEEGLKFMVYLQKENIIDESGMPKERFSAEFPKEGPSILRIQQVVRGDSAAYFCASSPSRGQNYNEQFFGPGTRLTVL.

This clone was observed once. The V gene is TRBV2, the J gene TRBJ2-7, with 9 bases lining up with TRBD1. This CDR3 has 13 amino acids. Germline trimming cut 4 bases from V and 2 bases from J; bases unmatched to any gene: 0. Germline CDR1 SNHLY, CDR2 FYNNEI. The CDR3 protein is CASSGQGAYEQYF. The CDR3 nucleotides are TGTGCCAGCAGTGGACAGGGGGCCTACGAGCAGTACTTC.

The CDR3 spells CATSDSGGEGAEAFF. The CDR3 DNA reads as TGTGCCACCAGTGATTCAGGAGGGGAAGGGGCTGAAGCTTTCTTT. This chain links TRBV24-1 with TRBJ1-1; D might be TRBD1 (5 bases). Germline CDR1 KGHDR, CDR2 SFDVKD. V lost 2 bases to trimming and J lost 6 bases, with 15 bases between them. CDR3 length: 15 residues.

The chain joins TRBV19 to TRBJ1-1; D gene unclear. This CDR3 region has 17 residues. V lost 2 bases, J lost 0 bases, and 16 bases lay in between. The germline V gene has CDR1 LNHDA and CDR2 SQIVND (reference sequence). CDR3 amino acids: CASSIFLSMTVNTEAFF. For the CDR3, the DNA is TGTGCCAGTAGTATATTTCTTTCGATGACCGTGAACACTGAAGCTTTCTTT.

This rearrangement joins TRBV5-6 to TRBJ1-2, with 7 bases fitting TRBD1. V dropped 2 bases and J dropped 6; count of bases not matched to a gene: 4. Germline values: CDR1 SGHDT, CDR2 YYEEEE. The CDR3 is 13 amino acids. The CDR3 reads CASSLGTEDGYTF. CDR3 nucleotides: TGTGCCAGCAGCTTAGGGACAGAGGATGGCTACACCTTC.

This clone was picked up a small number of times. The chain joins TRBV19 to TRBJ1-5; TRBD1 matches at 11 bases. The CDR3 covers 16 residues. V gave up 6 bases and J gave up 6 bases; unmatched junction bases: 10. The V gene's germline CDR1 is LNHDA and CDR2 SQIVND (reference sequence). CDR3 sequence (DNA): TGTGCCAGTAGCCACAAACCGGGACAGGGGGTTCAGCCCCAGCATTTT. This encodes CASSHKPGQGVQPQHF.

V usage is TRBV7-3 and J usage is TRBJ2-2; 9 nucleotides agree with TRBD1. CDR3 size: 14 residues. Germline V gene sequence: CDR1 SGHTA, CDR2 FQGTGA. V dropped 6 bases and J dropped 7; count of bases not matched to a gene: 6. DNA for the CDR3: TGTGCCAGCAGGCGGACAGGGGTCGGCGGGGAGCTGTTTTTT. Protein sequence: CASRRTGVGGELFF. Full variable domain (missing parts from reference TRBV7-3 and TRBJ2-2): GAGVSQTPSNKVTEKGKYVELRCDPISGHTALYWYRQSLGQGPEFLIYFQGTGAADDSGLPNDRFFAVRPEGSVSTLKIQRTERGDSAVYLCASRRTGVGGELFFGEGSRLTVL.

This chain joins TRBV15 and TRBJ2-3; TRBD2 matches at 12 bases. V dropped 4 bases and J dropped 4; count of bases not matched to a gene: 3. The CDR3 loop spans 15 amino acids. Germline CDR1 is LNHNV and CDR2 is YYDKDF (reference sequence). The CDR3 bases are TGTGCCACCAGCAAATCTAGCGGGGGGGCAGATACGCAGTATTTT. Encoded protein: CATSKSSGGADTQYF.

The V gene is TRBV7-3, the J gene TRBJ2-7; no reliable D call. V lost 5 bases, J lost 1 base, and 12 bases lay in between. This CDR3 is built from 14 residues. The germline V gene has CDR1 SGHTA and CDR2 FQGTGA. CDR3: CASSANKESYEQYF. CDR3 bases: TGTGCCAGCAGCGCGAACAAAGAATCCTACGAGCAGTACTTC.

The chain is built from TRBV27 and TRBJ1-2; tentative D call: TRBD1 (5 bases). Germline-derived CDR1 and CDR2 are MNHEY and SMNVEV (reference sequence). This CDR3 region has 13 residues. The V end lost 2 bases, the J end lost 8 bases, and 12 bases lay between the germline ends. The CDR3 protein is CASSLRGPGGYTF. CDR3 DNA sequence: TGTGCCAGCAGTTTAAGGGGACCGGGGGGCTACACCTTC.

V usage is TRBV10-2 and J usage is TRBJ2-1; 8 positions agree with TRBD2. The CDR3 is 14 residues long. Unmatched junction bases numbered 9, after V lost 6 bases and J lost 8 bases. The germline CDR1 and CDR2 sequences are WSHSY and SAAADI. CDR3 amino acids: CASRSRTSFDEQFF. Here the CDR3 DNA reads TGCGCCAGCAGATCCCGGACTAGCTTCGATGAGCAGTTCTTC.

V and J are TRBV7-8 and TRBJ2-5; D remains ambiguous. The CDR3 is 13 amino acids. Trimming left V 5 bases short and J 2 bases short, with 9 bases between. The germline CDR1 and CDR2 sequences are SGHVS and FQNEAQ. The CDR3 nucleotides read TGTGCCAGCAGCCGGAGACCACAAGAGACCCAGTACTTC. It translates to CASSRRPQETQYF.

The J gene is TRBJ2-2, the V gene TRBV3-1 (or the pseudogene TRBV3-2), with TRBD1 matching 9 bases. The CDR3 extends over 19 amino acids. The V segment lost 1 base and the J segment 8 bases; nucleotides outside the gene matches: 17. In germline, CDR1 is LGHDT, CDR2 YNNKEL (reference sequence). The CDR3 sequence is CASSQGILRDRAPRGELFF. The CDR3 region has the DNA TGTGCCAGCAGCCAAGGTATATTAAGGGACAGGGCCCCCAGGGGGGAGCTGTTTTTT.

The V call is TRBV7-8, the J call TRBJ1-1; weak D call: TRBD1 (6 bases). Per germline, CDR1 SGHVS and CDR2 FQNEAQ. The V and J ends lost 7 bases and 5 bases respectively, with 14 bases between them. CDR3 length: 13 residues. The CDR3 nucleotides are TGTGCCAGCAAAAGGGGGGCGAATACTGAAGCTTTCTTT. Its translation is CASKRGANTEAFF. The whole variable domain, remainder taken from reference TRBV7-8 and TRBJ1-1, is GAGVSQSPRYKVAKRGQDVALRCDPISGHVSLFWYQQALGQGPEFLTYFQNEAQLDKSGLPSDRFFAERPEGSVSTLKIQRTQQEDSAVYLCASKRGANTEAFFGQGTRLTVV.

This clone appeared a single time. The V call is TRBV14, the J call TRBJ1-1, with a possible D match to TRBD1 (5 bases). The CDR3 has 16 residues. The V and J ends lost 4 bases and 1 base respectively, with 16 bases between them. CDR1 and CDR2 (germline): SGHDN, FVKESK. Here the CDR3 reads CASSPYSGPPNTEAFF. CDR3 DNA sequence: TGTGCCAGCAGCCCCTATTCGGGGCCACCGAACACTGAAGCTTTCTTT.

This chain links TRBV6-2 or TRBV6-3 with TRBJ1-2, with D possibly being TRBD1 (6 bases). The V end was cut by 6 bases, the J end by 5 bases, with 16 bases between. The germline V gene encodes CDR1 MNHEY and CDR2 SVGEGT. The CDR3 has 14 residues. The CDR3 DNA reads TGTGCCAGCAGCCCCCAAGGGGGAAGGTATGGCTACACCTTC. Translated: CASSPQGGRYGYTF.

V usage is TRBV19 and J usage is TRBJ1-5, with D possibly TRBD1 on 6 matching bases. CDR3 length: 15 amino acids. V dropped 1 base and J dropped 7 bases, with 14 bases sitting between them. From germline, CDR1 is LNHDA and CDR2 SQIVND (reference sequence). CDR3 nucleotides: TGTGCCAGTAGTATAGGCGCAGGGGTTGGCCAGCCCCAGCATTTT. This sequence encodes CASSIGAGVGQPQHF.

The chain couples TRBV24-1 to TRBJ2-1, with 15 bases that match TRBD2. CDR3 length: 17 residues. The ends lost 3 bases at V and 7 bases at J; junction bases unmatched: 6. Germline lookup yields CDR1 KGHDR and CDR2 SFDVKD. CDR3 in amino acids: CATSDAGTSGRKNEQFF. The CDR3 DNA follows: TGTGCCACCAGTGATGCTGGGACTAGCGGGAGGAAGAATGAGCAGTTCTTC.